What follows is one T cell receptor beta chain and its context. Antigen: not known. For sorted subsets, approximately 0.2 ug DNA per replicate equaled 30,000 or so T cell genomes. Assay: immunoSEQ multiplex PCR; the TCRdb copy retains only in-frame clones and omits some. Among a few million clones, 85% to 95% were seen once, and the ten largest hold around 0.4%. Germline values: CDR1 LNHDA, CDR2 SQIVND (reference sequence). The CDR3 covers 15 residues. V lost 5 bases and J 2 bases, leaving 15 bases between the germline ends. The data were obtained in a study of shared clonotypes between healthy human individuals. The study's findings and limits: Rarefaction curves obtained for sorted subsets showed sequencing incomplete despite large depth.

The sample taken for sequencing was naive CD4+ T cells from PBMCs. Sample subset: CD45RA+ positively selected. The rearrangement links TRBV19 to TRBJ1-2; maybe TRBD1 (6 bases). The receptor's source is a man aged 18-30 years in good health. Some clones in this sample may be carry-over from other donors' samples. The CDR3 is CASSLPGQMNYGYTF. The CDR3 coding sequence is TGTGCCAGTAGTCTCCCCGGACAGATGAACTATGGCTACACCTTC.